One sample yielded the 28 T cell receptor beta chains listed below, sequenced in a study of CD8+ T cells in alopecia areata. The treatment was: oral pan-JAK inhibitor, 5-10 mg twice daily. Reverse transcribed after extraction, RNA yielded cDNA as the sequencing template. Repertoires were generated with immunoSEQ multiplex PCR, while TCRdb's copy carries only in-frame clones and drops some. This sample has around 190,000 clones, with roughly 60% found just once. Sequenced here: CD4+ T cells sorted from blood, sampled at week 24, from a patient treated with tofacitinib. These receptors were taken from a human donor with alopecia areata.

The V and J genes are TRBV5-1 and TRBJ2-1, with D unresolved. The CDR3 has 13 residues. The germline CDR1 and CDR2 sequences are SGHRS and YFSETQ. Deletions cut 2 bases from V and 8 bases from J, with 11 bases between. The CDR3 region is CASSLPTSDEQFF. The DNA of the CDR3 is TGCGCCAGCAGCTTACCCACGAGTGATGAGCAGTTCTTC.

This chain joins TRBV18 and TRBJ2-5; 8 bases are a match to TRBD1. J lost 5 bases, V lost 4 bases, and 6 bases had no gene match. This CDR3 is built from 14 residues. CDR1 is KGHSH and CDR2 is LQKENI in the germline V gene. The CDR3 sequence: CASSRGQAQETQYF. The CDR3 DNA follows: TGTGCCAGCTCACGGGGACAGGCTCAGGAGACCCAGTACTTC. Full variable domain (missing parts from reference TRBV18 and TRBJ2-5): NAGVMQNPRHLVRRRGQEARLRCSPMKGHSHVYWYRQLPEEGLKFMVYLQKENIIDESGMPKERFSAEFPKEGPSILRIQQVVRGDSAAYFCASSRGQAQETQYFGPGTRLLVL.

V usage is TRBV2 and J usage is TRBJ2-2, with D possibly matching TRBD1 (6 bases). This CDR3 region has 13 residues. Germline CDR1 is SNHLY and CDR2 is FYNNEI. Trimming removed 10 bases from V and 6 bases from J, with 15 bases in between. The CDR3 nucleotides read TGTGCCACCGATCCTGCAGGGGCCGGGGAGCTGTTTTTT. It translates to CATDPAGAGELFF.

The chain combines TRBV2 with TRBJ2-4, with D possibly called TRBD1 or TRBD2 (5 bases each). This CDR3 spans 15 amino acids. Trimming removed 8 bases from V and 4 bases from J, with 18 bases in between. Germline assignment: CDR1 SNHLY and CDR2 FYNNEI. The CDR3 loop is CASGPGQTPKNIQYF. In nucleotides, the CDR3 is TGTGCCAGCGGACCGGGGCAGACGCCGAAAAACATTCAGTACTTC. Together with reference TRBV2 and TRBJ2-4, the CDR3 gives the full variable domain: EPEVTQTPSHQVTQMGQEVILRCVPISNHLYFYWYRQILGQKVEFLVSFYNNEISEKSEIFDDQFSVERPDGSNFTLKIRSTKLEDSAMYFCASGPGQTPKNIQYFGAGTRLSVL.

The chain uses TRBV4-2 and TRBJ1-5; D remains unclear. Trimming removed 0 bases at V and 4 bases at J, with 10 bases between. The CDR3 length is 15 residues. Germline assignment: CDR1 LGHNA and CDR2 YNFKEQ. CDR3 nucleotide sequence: TGTGCCAGCAGCCAAGATTGGATAGGGAATCAGCCCCAGCATTTT. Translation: CASSQDWIGNQPQHF.

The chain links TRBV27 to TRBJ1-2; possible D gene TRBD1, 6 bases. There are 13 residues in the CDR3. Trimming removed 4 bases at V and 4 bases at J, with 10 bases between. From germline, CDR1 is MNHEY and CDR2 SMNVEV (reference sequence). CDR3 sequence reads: CASSSGQIYGYTF. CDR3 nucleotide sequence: TGTGCCAGCAGTTCCGGACAGATCTATGGCTACACCTTC.

This CDR3 is CASRRGQIYEQYF. The CDR3 nucleotides are TGTGCCAGCAGAAGGGGACAGATCTACGAGCAGTACTTC. The chain couples TRBV2 to TRBJ2-7; 7 bases align to TRBD1. V dropped 6 bases and J dropped 3; count of bases not matched to a gene: 5. This CDR3 comprises 13 residues. Looked up from germline, CDR1 is SNHLY and CDR2 is FYNNEI.

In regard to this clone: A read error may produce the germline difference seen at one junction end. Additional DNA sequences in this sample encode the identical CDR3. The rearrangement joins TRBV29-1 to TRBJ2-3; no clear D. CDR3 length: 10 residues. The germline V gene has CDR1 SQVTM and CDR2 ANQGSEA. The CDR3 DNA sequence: TGCAGCGTGGAAGGCGATACGCAGTATTTT. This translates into CSVEGDTQYF.

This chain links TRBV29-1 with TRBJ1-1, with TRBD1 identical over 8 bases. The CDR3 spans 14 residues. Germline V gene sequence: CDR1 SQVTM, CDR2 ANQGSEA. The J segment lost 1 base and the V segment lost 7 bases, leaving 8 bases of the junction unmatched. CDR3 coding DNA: TGCAGCGCTAAGGGACAGGTGAGGAACACTGAAGCTTTCTTT. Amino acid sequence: CSAKGQVRNTEAFF.

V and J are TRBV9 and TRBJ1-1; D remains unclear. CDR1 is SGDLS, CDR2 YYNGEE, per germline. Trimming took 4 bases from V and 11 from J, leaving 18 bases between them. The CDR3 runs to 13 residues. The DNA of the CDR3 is TGTGCCAGCAGCTTGACCGAATTCGGGGTGGCTTTCTTT. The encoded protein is CASSLTEFGVAFF. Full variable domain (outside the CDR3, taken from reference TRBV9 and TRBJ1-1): DSGVTQTPKHLITATGQRVTLRCSPRSGDLSVYWYQQSLDQGLQFLIQYYNGEERAKGNILERFSAQQFPDLHSELNLSSLELGDSALYFCASSLTEFGVAFFGQGTRLTVV.

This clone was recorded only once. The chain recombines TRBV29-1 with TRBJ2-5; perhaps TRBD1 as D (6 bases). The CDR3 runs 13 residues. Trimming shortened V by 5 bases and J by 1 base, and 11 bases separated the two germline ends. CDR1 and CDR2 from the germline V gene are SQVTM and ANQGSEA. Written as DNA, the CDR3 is TGCAGCGTTCCACAGGGCTCCCAAGAGACCCAGTACTTC. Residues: CSVPQGSQETQYF.

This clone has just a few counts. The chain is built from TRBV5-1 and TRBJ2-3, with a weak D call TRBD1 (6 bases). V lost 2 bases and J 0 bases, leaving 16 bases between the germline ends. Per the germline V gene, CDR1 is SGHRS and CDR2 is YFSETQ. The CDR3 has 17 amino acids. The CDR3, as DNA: TGCGCCAGCAGCTTTCAGGGGACAAGAGGAAGCACAGATACGCAGTATTTT. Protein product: CASSFQGTRGSTDTQYF.

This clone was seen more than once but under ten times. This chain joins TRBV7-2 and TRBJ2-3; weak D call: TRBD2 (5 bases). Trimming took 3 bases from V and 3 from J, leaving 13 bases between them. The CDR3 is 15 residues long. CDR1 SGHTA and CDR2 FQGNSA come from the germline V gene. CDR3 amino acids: CASSFASGKTDTQYF. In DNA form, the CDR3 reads TGTGCCAGCAGCTTTGCCTCCGGGAAGACAGATACGCAGTATTTT.

The CDR3: CASSYTGTSGGHNEQFF. In DNA form, the CDR3 reads TGCGCCAGCAGCTACACCGGGACTAGCGGGGGCCACAATGAGCAGTTCTTC. J is TRBJ2-1 and V is TRBV5-1; TRBD2 aligns across 14 bases. J lost 5 bases, V lost 3 bases, and 7 bases had no gene match. Germline-derived CDR1 and CDR2 are SGHRS and YFSETQ. CDR3 length equals 17 residues.

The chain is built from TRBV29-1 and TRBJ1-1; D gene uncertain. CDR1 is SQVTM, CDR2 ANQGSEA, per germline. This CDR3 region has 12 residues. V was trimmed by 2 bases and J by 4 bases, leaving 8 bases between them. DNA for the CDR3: TGCAGCGTTGAACCTCCGAGCACTGAAGCTTTCTTT. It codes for CSVEPPSTEAFF.

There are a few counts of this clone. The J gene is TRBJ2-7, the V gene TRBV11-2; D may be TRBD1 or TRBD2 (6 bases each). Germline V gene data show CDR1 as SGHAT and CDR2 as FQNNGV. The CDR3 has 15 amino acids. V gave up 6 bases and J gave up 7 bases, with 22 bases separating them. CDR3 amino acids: CASSNTGAVMGEQYF. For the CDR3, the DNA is TGTGCCAGCAGTAACACGGGGGCTGTGATGGGTGAGCAGTACTTC.

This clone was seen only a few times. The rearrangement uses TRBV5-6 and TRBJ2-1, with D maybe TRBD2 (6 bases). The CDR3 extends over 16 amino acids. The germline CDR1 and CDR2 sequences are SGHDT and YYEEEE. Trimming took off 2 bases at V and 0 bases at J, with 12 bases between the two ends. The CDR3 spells CASSFRGSGSYNEQFF. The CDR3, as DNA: TGTGCCAGCAGCTTCCGTGGTAGCGGCTCCTACAATGAGCAGTTCTTC. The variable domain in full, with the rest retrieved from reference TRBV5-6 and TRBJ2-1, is DAGVTQSPTHLIKTRGQQVTLRCSPKSGHDTVSWYQQALGQGPQFIFQYYEEEERQRGNFPDRFSGHQFPNYSSELNVNALLLGDSALYLCASSFRGSGSYNEQFFGPGTRLTVL.

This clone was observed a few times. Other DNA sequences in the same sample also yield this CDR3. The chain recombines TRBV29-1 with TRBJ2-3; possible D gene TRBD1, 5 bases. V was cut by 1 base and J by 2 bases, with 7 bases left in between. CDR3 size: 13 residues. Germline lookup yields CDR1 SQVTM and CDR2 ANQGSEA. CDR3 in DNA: TGCAGCGTTGAAGGCAGGGCCACAGATACGCAGTATTTT. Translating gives CSVEGRATDTQYF.

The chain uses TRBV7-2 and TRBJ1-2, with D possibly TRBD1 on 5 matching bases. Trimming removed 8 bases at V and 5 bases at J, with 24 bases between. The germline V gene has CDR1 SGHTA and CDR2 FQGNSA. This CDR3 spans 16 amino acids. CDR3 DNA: TGTGCCAGCTCGAAAGGTGGTTCCGGGGGGATTTATGGCTACACCTTC. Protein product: CASSKGGSGGIYGYTF.

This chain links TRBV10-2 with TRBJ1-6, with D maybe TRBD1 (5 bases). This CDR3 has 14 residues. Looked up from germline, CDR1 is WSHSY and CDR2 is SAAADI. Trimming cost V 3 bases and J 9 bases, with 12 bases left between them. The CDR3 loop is CASSEARETSPLHF. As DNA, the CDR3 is TGCGCCAGCAGTGAAGCCAGGGAGACTTCACCCCTCCACTTT.

As DNA, the CDR3 is TGTGCCAGCAGTGAAGTCTGGCAAGTCCCAGATACGCAGTATTTT. It encodes CASSEVWQVPDTQYF. This chain uses TRBV6-1 with TRBJ2-3; D gene unclear. In germline, CDR1 is MNHNS, CDR2 SASEGT. This CDR3 region has 15 residues. The V end was cut by 1 base, the J end by 4 bases, with 12 bases between.

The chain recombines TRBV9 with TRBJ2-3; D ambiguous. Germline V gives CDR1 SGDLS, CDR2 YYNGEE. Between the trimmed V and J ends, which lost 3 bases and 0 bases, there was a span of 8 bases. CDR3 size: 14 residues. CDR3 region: CASSAKVSTDTQYF. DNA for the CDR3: TGTGCCAGCAGCGCCAAGGTGAGCACAGATACGCAGTATTTT.

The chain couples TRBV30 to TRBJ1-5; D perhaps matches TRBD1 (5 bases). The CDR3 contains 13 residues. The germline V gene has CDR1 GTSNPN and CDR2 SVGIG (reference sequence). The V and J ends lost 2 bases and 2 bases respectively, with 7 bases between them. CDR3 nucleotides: TGTGCCTGGAGTTGGGACGGCAATCAGCCCCAGCATTTT. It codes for CAWSWDGNQPQHF.

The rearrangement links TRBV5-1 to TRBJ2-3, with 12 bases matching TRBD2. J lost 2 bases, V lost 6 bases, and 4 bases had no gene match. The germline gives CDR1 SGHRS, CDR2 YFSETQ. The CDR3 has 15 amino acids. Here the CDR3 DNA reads TGCGCCAGCACCACTAGCGGGGGGACCACAGATACGCAGTATTTT. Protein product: CASTTSGGTTDTQYF. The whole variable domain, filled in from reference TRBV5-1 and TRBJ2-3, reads KAGVTQTPRYLIKTRGQQVTLSCSPISGHRSVSWYQQTPGQGLQFLFEYFSETQRNKGNFPGRFSGRQFSNSRSEMNVSTLELGDSALYLCASTTSGGTTDTQYFGPGTRLTVL.

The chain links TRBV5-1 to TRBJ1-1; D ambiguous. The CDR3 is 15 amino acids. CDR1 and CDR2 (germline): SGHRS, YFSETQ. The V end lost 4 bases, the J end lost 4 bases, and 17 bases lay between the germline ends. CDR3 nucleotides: TGCGCCAGCAGCAACCCGGTTTTGGCCGGCACTGAAGCTTTCTTT. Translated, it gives CASSNPVLAGTEAFF. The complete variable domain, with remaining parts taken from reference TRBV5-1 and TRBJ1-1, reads KAGVTQTPRYLIKTRGQQVTLSCSPISGHRSVSWYQQTPGQGLQFLFEYFSETQRNKGNFPGRFSGRQFSNSRSEMNVSTLELGDSALYLCASSNPVLAGTEAFFGQGTRLTVV.

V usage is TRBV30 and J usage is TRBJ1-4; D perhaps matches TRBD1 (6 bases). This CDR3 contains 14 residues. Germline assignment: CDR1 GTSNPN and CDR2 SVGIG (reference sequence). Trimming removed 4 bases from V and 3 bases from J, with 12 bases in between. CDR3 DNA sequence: TGTGCCTGGAATCCAGGGGCGTCTAATGAAAAACTGTTTTTT. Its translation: CAWNPGASNEKLFF.

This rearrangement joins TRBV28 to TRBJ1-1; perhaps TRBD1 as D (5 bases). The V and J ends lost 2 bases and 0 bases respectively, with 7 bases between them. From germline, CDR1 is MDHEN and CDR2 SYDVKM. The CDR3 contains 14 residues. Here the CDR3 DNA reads TGTGCCAGCAGTTTAGGGGGGGTGAACACTGAAGCTTTCTTT. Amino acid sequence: CASSLGGVNTEAFF. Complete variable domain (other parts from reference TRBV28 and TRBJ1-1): DVKVTQSSRYLVKRTGEKVFLECVQDMDHENMFWYRQDPGLGLRLIYFSYDVKMKEKGDIPEGYSVSREKKERFSLILESASTNQTSMYLCASSLGGVNTEAFFGQGTRLTVV.

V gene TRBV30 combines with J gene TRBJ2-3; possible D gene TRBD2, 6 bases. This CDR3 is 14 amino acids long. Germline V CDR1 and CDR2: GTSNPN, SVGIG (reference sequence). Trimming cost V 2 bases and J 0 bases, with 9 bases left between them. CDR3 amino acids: CAWSIGGSTDTQYF. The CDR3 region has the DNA TGTGCCTGGAGTATCGGGGGAAGCACAGATACGCAGTATTTT. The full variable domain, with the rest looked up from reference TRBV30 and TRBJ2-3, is SQTIHQWPATLVQPVGSPLSLECTVEGTSNPNLYWYRQAAGRGLQLLFYSVGIGQISSEVPQNLSASRPQDRQFILSSKKLLLSDSGFYLCAWSIGGSTDTQYFGPGTRLTVL.